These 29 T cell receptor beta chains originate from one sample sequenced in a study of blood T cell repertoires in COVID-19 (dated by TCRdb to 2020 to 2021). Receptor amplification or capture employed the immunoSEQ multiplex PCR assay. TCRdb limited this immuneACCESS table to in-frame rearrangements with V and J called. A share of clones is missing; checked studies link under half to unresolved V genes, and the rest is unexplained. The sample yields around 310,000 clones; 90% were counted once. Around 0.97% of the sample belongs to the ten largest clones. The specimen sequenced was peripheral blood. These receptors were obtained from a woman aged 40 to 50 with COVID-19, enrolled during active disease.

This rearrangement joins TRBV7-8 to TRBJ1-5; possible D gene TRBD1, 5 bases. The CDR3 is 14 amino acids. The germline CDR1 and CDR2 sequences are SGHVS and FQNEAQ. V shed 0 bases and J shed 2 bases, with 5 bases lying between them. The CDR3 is CASSLARGNQPQHF. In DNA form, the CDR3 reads TGTGCCAGCAGCTTAGCCAGGGGCAATCAGCCCCAGCATTTT.

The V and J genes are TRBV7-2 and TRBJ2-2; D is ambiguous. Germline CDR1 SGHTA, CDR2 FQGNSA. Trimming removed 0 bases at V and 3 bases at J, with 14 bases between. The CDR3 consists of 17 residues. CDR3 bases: TGTGCCAGCAGCTTAGCGAGACGGAGCCACGACACCGGGGAGCTGTTTTTT. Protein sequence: CASSLARRSHDTGELFF. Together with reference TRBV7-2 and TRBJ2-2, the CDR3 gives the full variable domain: GAGVSQSPSNKVTEKGKDVELRCDPISGHTALYWYRQSLGQGLEFLIYFQGNSAPDKSGLPSDRFSAERTGGSVSTLTIQRTQQEDSAVYLCASSLARRSHDTGELFFGEGSRLTVL.

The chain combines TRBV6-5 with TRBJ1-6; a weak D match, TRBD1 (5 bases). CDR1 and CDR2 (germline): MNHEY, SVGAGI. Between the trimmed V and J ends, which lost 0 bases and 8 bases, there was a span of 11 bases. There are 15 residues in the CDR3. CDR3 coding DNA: TGTGCCAGCAGTTACTCGGCAGGGAAGGATTCACCCCTCCACTTT. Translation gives CASSYSAGKDSPLHF.

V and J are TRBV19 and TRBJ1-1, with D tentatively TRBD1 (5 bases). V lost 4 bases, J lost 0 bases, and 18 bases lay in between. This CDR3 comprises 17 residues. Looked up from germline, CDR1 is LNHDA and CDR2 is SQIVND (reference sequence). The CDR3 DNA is TGTGCCAGTAGTAACCCCTCCGGGGCGGGGATGAACACTGAAGCTTTCTTT. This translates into CASSNPSGAGMNTEAFF.

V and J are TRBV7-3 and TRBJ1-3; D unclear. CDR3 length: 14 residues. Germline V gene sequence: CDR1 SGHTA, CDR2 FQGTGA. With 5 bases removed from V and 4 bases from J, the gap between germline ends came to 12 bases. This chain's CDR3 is CASSHGGPGNTIYF. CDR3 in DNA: TGTGCCAGCAGCCACGGCGGCCCGGGAAACACCATATATTTT.

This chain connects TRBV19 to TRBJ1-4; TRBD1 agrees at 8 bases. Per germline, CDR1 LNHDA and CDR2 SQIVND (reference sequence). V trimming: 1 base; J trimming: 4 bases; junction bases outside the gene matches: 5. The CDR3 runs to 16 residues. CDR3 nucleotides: TGTGCCAGTAGTATAGGCCAGGGGGCGAGTAATGAAAAACTGTTTTTT. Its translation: CASSIGQGASNEKLFF.

In nucleotides, the CDR3 is TGTGCCAGCAGTGATAGTGTCAGGGGATTCTACGAGCAGTACTTC. Protein: CASSDSVRGFYEQYF. The chain couples TRBV6-1 to TRBJ2-7, with a tentative D call TRBD1 (6 bases). Germline CDR1 is MNHNS and CDR2 is SASEGT. The length of the CDR3 is 15 residues. The V end was cut by 3 bases, the J end by 3 bases, with 15 bases between.

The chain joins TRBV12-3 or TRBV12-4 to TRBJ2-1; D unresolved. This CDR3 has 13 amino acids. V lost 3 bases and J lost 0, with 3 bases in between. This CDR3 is CASSLSSYNEQFF. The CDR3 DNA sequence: TGTGCCAGCAGTTTGAGCTCCTACAATGAGCAGTTCTTC.

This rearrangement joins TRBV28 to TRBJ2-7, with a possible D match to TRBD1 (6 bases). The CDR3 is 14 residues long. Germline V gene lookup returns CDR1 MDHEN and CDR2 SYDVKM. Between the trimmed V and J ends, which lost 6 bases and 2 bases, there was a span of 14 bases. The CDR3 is CASRDRPGPYEQYF. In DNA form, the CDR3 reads TGTGCCAGCAGGGACAGACCTGGGCCCTACGAGCAGTACTTC.

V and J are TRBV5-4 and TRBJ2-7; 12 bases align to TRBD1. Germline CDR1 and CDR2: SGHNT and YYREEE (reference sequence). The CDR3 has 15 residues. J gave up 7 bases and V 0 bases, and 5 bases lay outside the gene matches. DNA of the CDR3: TGTGCCAGCAGCTTGGGGGGACAGGGGGCAAGGGAGCAGTACTTC. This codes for CASSLGGQGAREQYF.

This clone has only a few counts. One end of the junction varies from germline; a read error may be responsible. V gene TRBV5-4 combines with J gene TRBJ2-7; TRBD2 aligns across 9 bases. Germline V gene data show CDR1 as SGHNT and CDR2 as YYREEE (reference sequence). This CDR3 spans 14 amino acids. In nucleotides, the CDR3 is TGTGCCAGCAGGTTGGCGGGAGGGCCCCACGAGCAGTACTTC. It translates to CASRLAGGPHEQYF.

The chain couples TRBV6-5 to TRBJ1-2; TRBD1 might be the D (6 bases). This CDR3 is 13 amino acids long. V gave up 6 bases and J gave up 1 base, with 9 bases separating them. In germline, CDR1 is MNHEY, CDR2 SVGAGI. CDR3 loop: CASSRTVNYGYTF. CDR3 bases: TGTGCCAGCAGCCGGACAGTTAACTATGGCTACACCTTC.

CDR3: CASRGGRGSQVADTQYF. For the CDR3, the DNA is TGTGCCAGCAGAGGGGGAAGGGGCAGTCAGGTGGCAGATACGCAGTATTTT. The chain carries TRBV28 and TRBJ2-3; possible D gene TRBD1, 6 bases. This CDR3 has 17 amino acids. Trimming cost V 6 bases and J 4 bases, with 23 bases left between them. Germline V CDR1 and CDR2: MDHEN, SYDVKM. Supplemented by reference TRBV28 and TRBJ2-3, the full variable domain reads DVKVTQSSRYLVKRTGEKVFLECVQDMDHENMFWYRQDPGLGLRLIYFSYDVKMKEKGDIPEGYSVSREKKERFSLILESASTNQTSMYLCASRGGRGSQVADTQYFGPGTRLTVL.

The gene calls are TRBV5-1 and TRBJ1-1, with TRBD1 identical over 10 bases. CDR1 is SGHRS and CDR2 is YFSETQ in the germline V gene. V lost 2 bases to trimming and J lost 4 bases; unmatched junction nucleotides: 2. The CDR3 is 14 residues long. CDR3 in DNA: TGCGCCAGCAGCTTCGGACAGGGGGGCACTGAAGCTTTCTTT. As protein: CASSFGQGGTEAFF.

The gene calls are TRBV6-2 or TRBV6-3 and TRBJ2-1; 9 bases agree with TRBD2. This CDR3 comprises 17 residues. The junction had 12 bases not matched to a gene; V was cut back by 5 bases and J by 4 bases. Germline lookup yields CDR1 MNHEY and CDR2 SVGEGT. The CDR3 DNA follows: TGTGCCAGCAGTCTCGGGACTAGCCCCGCCAGTTACAATGAGCAGTTCTTC. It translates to CASSLGTSPASYNEQFF.

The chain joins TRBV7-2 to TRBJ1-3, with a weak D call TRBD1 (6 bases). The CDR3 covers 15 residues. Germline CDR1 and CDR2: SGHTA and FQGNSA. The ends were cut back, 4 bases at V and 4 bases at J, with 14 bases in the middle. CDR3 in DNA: TGTGCCAGCAGCTCCGCAGGGGCAGACGGAAACACCATATATTTT. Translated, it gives CASSSAGADGNTIYF.

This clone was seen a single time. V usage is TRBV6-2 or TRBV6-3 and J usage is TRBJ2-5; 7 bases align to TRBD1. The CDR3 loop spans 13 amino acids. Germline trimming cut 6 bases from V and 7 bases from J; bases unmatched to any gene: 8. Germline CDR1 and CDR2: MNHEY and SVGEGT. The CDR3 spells CASSPTGAGTQYF. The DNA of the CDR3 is TGTGCCAGCAGCCCCACAGGGGCCGGGACCCAGTACTTC.

The CDR3 loop is CASSTGQGMNTEAFF. CDR3 coding DNA: TGCGCCAGCAGCACTGGACAGGGCATGAACACTGAAGCTTTCTTT. This chain joins TRBV5-1 and TRBJ1-1, with TRBD1 identical over 8 bases. The trim removed 4 bases at V and 0 bases at J, leaving 5 bases unmatched. The germline CDR1 and CDR2 sequences are SGHRS and YFSETQ. The CDR3 consists of 15 residues.

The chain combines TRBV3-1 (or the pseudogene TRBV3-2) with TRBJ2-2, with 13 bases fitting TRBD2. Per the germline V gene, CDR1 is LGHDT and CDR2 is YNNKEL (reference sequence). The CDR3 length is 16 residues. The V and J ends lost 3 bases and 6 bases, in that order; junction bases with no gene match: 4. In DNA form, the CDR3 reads TGTGCCAGCAGCCACTATACTAGCGGGAGGGCCGGGGAGCTGTTTTTT. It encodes CASSHYTSGRAGELFF.

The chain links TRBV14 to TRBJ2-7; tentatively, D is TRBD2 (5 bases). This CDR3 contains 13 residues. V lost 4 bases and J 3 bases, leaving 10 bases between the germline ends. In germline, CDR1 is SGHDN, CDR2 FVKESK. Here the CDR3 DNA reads TGTGCCAGCAGCCGGACTTATTACTACGAGCAGTACTTC. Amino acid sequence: CASSRTYYYEQYF.

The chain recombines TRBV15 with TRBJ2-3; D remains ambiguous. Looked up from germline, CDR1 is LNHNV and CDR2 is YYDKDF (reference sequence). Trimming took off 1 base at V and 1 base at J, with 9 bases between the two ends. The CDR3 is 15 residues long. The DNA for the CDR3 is TGTGCCACCAGCAGAGCGGTGGGCCGCACAGATACGCAGTATTTT. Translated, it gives CATSRAVGRTDTQYF.

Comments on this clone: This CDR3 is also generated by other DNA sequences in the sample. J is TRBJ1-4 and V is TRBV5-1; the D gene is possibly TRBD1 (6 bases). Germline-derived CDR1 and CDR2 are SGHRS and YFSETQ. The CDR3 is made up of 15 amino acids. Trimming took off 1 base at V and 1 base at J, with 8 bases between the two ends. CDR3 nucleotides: TGCGCCAGCAGCTTGACAGGGAAAACTAATGAAAAACTGTTTTTT. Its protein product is CASSLTGKTNEKLFF.

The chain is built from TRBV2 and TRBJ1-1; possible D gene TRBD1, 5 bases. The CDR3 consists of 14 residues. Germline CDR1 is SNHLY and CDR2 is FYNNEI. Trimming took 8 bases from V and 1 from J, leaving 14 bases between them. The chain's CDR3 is CASAGGLPNTEAFF. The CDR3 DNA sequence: TGTGCCAGCGCCGGGGGACTGCCGAACACTGAAGCTTTCTTT.

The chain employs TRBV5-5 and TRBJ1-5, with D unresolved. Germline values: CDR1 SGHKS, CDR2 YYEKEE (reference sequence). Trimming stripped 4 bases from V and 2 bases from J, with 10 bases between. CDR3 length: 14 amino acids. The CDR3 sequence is CASSPRGGNQPQHF. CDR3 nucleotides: TGTGCCAGCAGCCCTCGAGGAGGCAATCAGCCCCAGCATTTT.

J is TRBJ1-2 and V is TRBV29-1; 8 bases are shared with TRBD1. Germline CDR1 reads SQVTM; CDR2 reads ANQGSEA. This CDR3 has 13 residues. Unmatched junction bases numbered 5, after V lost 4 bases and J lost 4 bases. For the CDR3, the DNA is TGCAGCGTTGGGGGGACAGGTACCTATGGCTACACCTTC. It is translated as CSVGGTGTYGYTF.

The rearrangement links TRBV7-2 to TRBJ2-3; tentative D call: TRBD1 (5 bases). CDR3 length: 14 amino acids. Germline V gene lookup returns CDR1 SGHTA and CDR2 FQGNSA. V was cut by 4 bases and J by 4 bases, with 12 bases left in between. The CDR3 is CASSSQGNADTQYF. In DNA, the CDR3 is TGTGCCAGCAGCTCGCAGGGTAATGCAGATACGCAGTATTTT. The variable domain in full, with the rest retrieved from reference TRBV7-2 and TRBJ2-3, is GAGVSQSPSNKVTEKGKDVELRCDPISGHTALYWYRQSLGQGLEFLIYFQGNSAPDKSGLPSDRFSAERTGGSVSTLTIQRTQQEDSAVYLCASSSQGNADTQYFGPGTRLTVL.

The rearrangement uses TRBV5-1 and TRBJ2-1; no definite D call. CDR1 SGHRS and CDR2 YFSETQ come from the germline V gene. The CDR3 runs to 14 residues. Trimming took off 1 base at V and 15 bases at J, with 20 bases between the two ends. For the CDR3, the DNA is TGCGCCAGCAGCTTGTTTACGCTAGATACTCAACCGTTCTTC. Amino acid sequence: CASSLFTLDTQPFF.

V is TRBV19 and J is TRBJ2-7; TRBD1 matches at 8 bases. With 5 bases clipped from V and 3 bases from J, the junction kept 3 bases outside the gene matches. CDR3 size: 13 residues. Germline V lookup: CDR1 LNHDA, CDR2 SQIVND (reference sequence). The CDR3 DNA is TGTGCCAGTAGTGACAGGGGATTCTACGAGCAGTACTTC. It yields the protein CASSDRGFYEQYF.

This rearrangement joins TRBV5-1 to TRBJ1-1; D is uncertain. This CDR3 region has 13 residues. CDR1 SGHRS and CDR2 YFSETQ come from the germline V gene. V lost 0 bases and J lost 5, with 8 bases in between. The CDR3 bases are TGCGCCAGCAGCTTGGGGAGCGCGACTGAAGCTTTCTTT. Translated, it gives CASSLGSATEAFF.